Listed here is a single T cell receptor beta chain. Its antigen is as yet unknown. TCRdb redid the calling of the reads with MiXCR, one entry per CDR3 protein. The data show around 550,000 distinct CDR3 sequences, with around 27% seen just once and around 13% held by the top ten. The CDR3 runs 17 residues. V lost 4 bases and J lost 0; bases outside the gene matches: 7. Germline V gene data show CDR1 as SEHNR and CDR2 as FQNEAQ (reference sequence). This specimen belongs to a study of T cell repertoires in cytomegalovirus infection. Looking at the study overall: Signatures in public TCR beta sequences pointed to both CMV infection and matching HLA type.

Study results and limitations: CMV-specific TCR beta clonotypes restricted by HLA-C were the ones dominating the ex vivo response.

The rearrangement uses TRBV7-9 and TRBJ2-1, with 9 nucleotides matching TRBD1. This clonotype was sampled from a human donor in good health (CMV status not recorded). Some clones in this sample may be carry-over from other donors' samples. The specimen sequenced was PBMCs. The CDR3 loop reads CASSSGQGSASYNEQFF. The CDR3 coding sequence is TGTGCCAGCAGCTCCGGACAGGGGTCAGCCTCCTACAATGAGCAGTTCTTC.